One sample yielded the 15 T cell receptor beta chains listed below, sequenced in a study of T cells in Graves' hyperthyroidism and ophthalmopathy. TCR beta CDR3 region amplification was performed from RNA transcripts. HTBI primers were employed in a first-round RT-PCR of the TCR CDR3. Each CDR3 protein is one row after TCRdb ran MiXCR on the multiplex PCR reads. Altogether 300,000 to 400,000 distinct CDR3 sequences are present, around a fifth being singletons, with the ten largest covering 50% to 65%. The sample consisted of blood. The source of these receptors is a woman between 50 and 59 years old with Graves' hyperthyroidism.

This clonotype was observed at least ten times. This sequence joins TRBV20-1 and TRBJ2-1; tentative D call: TRBD1 (5 bases). The CDR3 extends over 15 amino acids. CDR1 is DFQATT and CDR2 is SNEGSKA in the germline V gene (reference sequence). Trimming shortened V by 3 bases and J by 2 bases, and 14 bases separated the two germline ends. Here the CDR3 DNA reads TGCAGTGCTAGGGCCCCAGGGATTACCTACAATGAGCAGTTCTTC. As protein: CSARAPGITYNEQFF.

This clonotype was detected a few times. The V call is TRBV6-2 or TRBV6-3, the J call TRBJ2-7; possibly TRBD2 for D (6 bases). The ends were cut back, 0 bases at V and 2 bases at J, with 11 bases in the middle. CDR3 length: 15 residues. Germline values: CDR1 MNHEY, CDR2 SVGEGT. The CDR3 loop is CASSYSGGNTYEQYF. CDR3 nucleotides: TGTGCCAGCAGTTACTCCGGGGGAAATACCTACGAGCAGTACTTC.

This clonotype was observed at least ten times. This chain uses TRBV5-1 with TRBJ1-1; D might be TRBD1 (5 bases). Trimming pared 2 bases from V and 3 bases from J, leaving 8 bases between. Germline CDR1 SGHRS, CDR2 YFSETQ. The CDR3 has 13 amino acids. The CDR3 is CASSFLGDTEAFF. Written as DNA, the CDR3 is TGCGCCAGCAGCTTTTTGGGGGACACTGAAGCTTTCTTT.

This clonotype was seen more than once but under ten times. CDR3 bases: TGTGCCAGCAGCTGGGGCGCCCGGAACACTGAAGCTTTCTTT. Translated: CASSWGARNTEAFF. V and J are TRBV6-1 and TRBJ1-1, with D possibly being TRBD1 (5 bases). V lost 6 bases and J lost 1, with 12 bases in between. In germline, CDR1 is MNHNS, CDR2 SASEGT. This CDR3 has 14 residues.

The rearrangement links TRBV7-3 to TRBJ2-1; 10 nucleotides align to TRBD2. Germline values: CDR1 SGHTA, CDR2 FQGTGA. Losses at the gene ends were 5 bases for V and 5 bases for J; bases not matched to a gene: 6. The CDR3 runs 15 residues. For the CDR3, the DNA is TGTGCCAGCAGCGAGCGGGGGGGCCCTGACAATGAGCAGTTCTTC. Translation gives CASSERGGPDNEQFF. Filled out from reference TRBV7-3 and TRBJ2-1, the complete variable domain reads GAGVSQTPSNKVTEKGKYVELRCDPISGHTALYWYRQSLGQGPEFLIYFQGTGAADDSGLPNDRFFAVRPEGSVSTLKIQRTERGDSAVYLCASSERGGPDNEQFFGPGTRLTVL.

This clonotype showed up just a few times. The V call is TRBV2, the J call TRBJ2-5; 8 bases line up with TRBD1. V gave up 5 bases and J gave up 4 bases; unmatched junction bases: 6. Germline CDR1 SNHLY, CDR2 FYNNEI. This CDR3 contains 14 residues. The CDR3 here is CASSFGQGRETQYF. The CDR3 DNA reads TGTGCCAGCAGTTTCGGACAGGGTCGAGAGACCCAGTACTTC. The full variable domain, completed using reference TRBV2 and TRBJ2-5, is EPEVTQTPSHQVTQMGQEVILRCVPISNHLYFYWYRQILGQKVEFLVSFYNNEISEKSEIFDDQFSVERPDGSNFTLKIRSTKLEDSAMYFCASSFGQGRETQYFGPGTRLLVL.

This clonotype was observed at least ten times. The chain has TRBV11-2 and TRBJ1-1, with D unresolved. The CDR3 totals 13 residues. The V end was cut by 5 bases, the J end by 4 bases, with 11 bases between. Germline V gene lookup returns CDR1 SGHAT and CDR2 FQNNGV. This chain's CDR3 is CASSPQARTEAFF. The CDR3 DNA sequence: TGTGCCAGCAGCCCTCAGGCACGCACTGAAGCTTTCTTT.

This clonotype has at least ten counts. The chain carries TRBV12-3 or TRBV12-4 and TRBJ1-5; a possible D gene is TRBD1 (5 bases). V was clipped by 6 bases and J by 4 bases, with 13 bases between them. This CDR3 is built from 14 residues. Here the CDR3 reads CASRTVGLNQPQHF. The DNA for the CDR3 is TGTGCCAGCAGGACAGTAGGTTTGAATCAGCCCCAGCATTTT.

The chain employs TRBV19 and TRBJ1-5, with D tentatively TRBD1 (5 bases). Germline-derived CDR1 and CDR2 are LNHDA and SQIVND (reference sequence). Trimming stripped 5 bases from V and 0 bases from J, with 17 bases between. The CDR3 has 17 amino acids. The CDR3 region is CASSLGRRRNSNQPQHF. The CDR3 nucleotides are TGTGCCAGTAGTCTGGGACGCCGAAGGAATAGCAATCAGCCCCAGCATTTT.

At least ten counts were recorded for this clonotype. V usage is TRBV7-2 and J usage is TRBJ2-7; 9 positions match TRBD1. CDR3 size: 15 residues. Germline loops: CDR1 SGHTA, CDR2 FQGNSA. J was trimmed by 4 bases and V by 1 base; bases with no gene match: 5. CDR3 protein: CASSLGTGQGYEQYF. CDR3 coding DNA: TGTGCCAGCAGCTTAGGGACGGGACAGGGATACGAGCAGTACTTC.

CDR3 protein: CIPSTGTANEKLFF. The CDR3 DNA is TGCATCCCTTCGACCGGGACAGCTAATGAAAAACTGTTTTTT. The J gene is TRBJ1-4, the V gene TRBV20-1; TRBD1 matches at 7 bases. The germline CDR1 and CDR2 sequences are DFQATT and SNEGSKA (reference sequence). CDR3 size: 14 residues.

The V gene is TRBV2, the J gene TRBJ1-2; D gene ambiguous. Deletions cut 3 bases from V and 8 bases from J, with 13 bases between. Germline loops: CDR1 SNHLY, CDR2 FYNNEI. The CDR3 consists of 13 residues. For the CDR3, the DNA is TGTGCCAGCAGTGATTATGACACGGGGGGCTACACCTTC. This translates into CASSDYDTGGYTF.

This clonotype was found many times. V is TRBV7-3 and J is TRBJ2-1, with a weak D call TRBD2 (7 bases). Germline loops: CDR1 SGHTA, CDR2 FQGTGA. The CDR3 extends over 15 amino acids. Deletions cut 5 bases from V and 4 bases from J, with 15 bases between. The CDR3 nucleotides are TGTGCCAGCAGCCAAGGGGGGGACCTATACAATGAGCAGTTCTTC. Translation gives CASSQGGDLYNEQFF.

This clonotype was counted ten times or more. The V and J genes are TRBV20-1 and TRBJ2-5, with 16 bases that match TRBD2. The germline V gene has CDR1 DFQATT and CDR2 SNEGSKA (reference sequence). The CDR3 runs 19 residues. V lost 6 bases, J lost 1 base, and 14 bases stayed unmatched. The CDR3 loop reads CSAIGLPGLAGGSQETQYF. The CDR3 nucleotides read TGCAGTGCCATAGGACTGCCGGGACTAGCGGGAGGGTCCCAAGAGACCCAGTACTTC.

This clonotype was detected a few times. The chain is built from TRBV6-1 and TRBJ2-3; 10 bases match TRBD1. Germline values: CDR1 MNHNS, CDR2 SASEGT. This CDR3 comprises 16 residues. Trimming cost V 5 bases and J 1 base; bases outside gene matches: 6. This chain's CDR3 is CASSTRTGGGTDTQYF. Here the CDR3 DNA reads TGTGCCAGCAGTACCCGGACAGGGGGAGGCACAGATACGCAGTATTTT.